This T cell receptor (beta chain) was documented in a study of OX40 agonist ivuxolimab in advanced cancers. Study overall: Three patients got partial responses; one had hepatocellular carcinoma and two had cutaneous melanoma.

Sequenced by immunoSEQ multiplex PCR; TCRdb stores in-frame clones only, minus some. The sample has 45,000 to 65,000 clones, 88% seen once. A remark on this clone: What it binds is unknown. Germline and junction disagree at one end, which may indicate a read error.

There are 10 residues in the CDR3. The V gene's germline CDR1 is LNHDA and CDR2 SQIVND (reference sequence). Overall study findings and caveats: Patients who responded partially at 0.1-3.0 mg/kg showed clonal expansion ranking among the lowest. No determination was made of the antigen specificity of the expanded peripheral T cells.

This TCR was recovered from an adult with an advanced solid tumor such as melanoma, head and neck, liver or kidney cancer. The sample in question was CD4+ or CD8+ T cells sorted from blood, obtained in a trial of the OX40 agonist ivuxolimab. The chain recombines TRBV19 with TRBJ1-2; D perhaps matches TRBD1 (6 bases). The CDR3 DNA follows: TGTGCCGTCTCCGGGACACCACTTATCTTC. Protein product: CAVSGTPLIF.